This TCR beta chain was captured by sequencing in a study of blood T cell repertoires in COVID-19. The assay was immunoSEQ multiplex PCR, and TCRdb's table has in-frame clones only and misses some. The sample shows 270,000 or so clones, roughly four fifths of them seen only once. Participants were aged about 18 to 100 years from around 24 US areas. The CDR3 has 14 amino acids. Germline V gene sequence: CDR1 SGHNT, CDR2 YENEEA. V dropped 6 bases and J dropped 6; count of bases not matched to a gene: 9. This TCR was recovered from a man aged 45-60 years who had recovered from COVID-19. The chain couples TRBV11-3 to TRBJ2-5, with TRBD1 matching 8 bases. The specimen was PBMCs or T cells enriched from blood (not recorded which). The CDR3: CASSHAGGEKTQYF. CDR3 sequence (DNA): TGTGCCAGCAGTCATGCAGGGGGCGAAAAGACCCAGTACTTC. Variable domain in full (rest from reference TRBV11-3 and TRBJ2-5): EAGVVQSPRYKIIEKKQPVAFWCNPISGHNTLYWYLQNLGQGPELLIRYENEEAVDDSQLPKDRFSAERLKGVDSTLKIQPAELGDSAVYLCASSHAGGEKTQYFGPGTRLLVL.